This T cell receptor beta chain was sequenced for a study of siplizumab effects on memory and regulatory T cells. Data came from immunoSEQ multiplex PCR; TCRdb stores just in-frame clones and leaves some out. The sample includes approximately 52,000 clones, 95% to 97% seen only once; the top ten take approximately 0.59%. Investigators obtained sequences from unstimulated naive, memory, effector memory and TEMRA subsets in a few donor pairs. Trimming cost V 4 bases and J 3 bases; bases outside gene matches: 1. This CDR3 has 14 residues. CDR1 and CDR2 from the germline V gene are SGDLS and YYNGEE. V usage is TRBV9 and J usage is TRBJ2-1, with 10 bases lining up with TRBD2. The specimen was naive CD4+ T cells sorted from blood. The receptor comes from a human donor in good health. CDR3: CASSPSGSYNEQFF. For the CDR3, the DNA is TGTGCCAGCAGCCCTAGCGGGAGCTACAATGAGCAGTTCTTC.